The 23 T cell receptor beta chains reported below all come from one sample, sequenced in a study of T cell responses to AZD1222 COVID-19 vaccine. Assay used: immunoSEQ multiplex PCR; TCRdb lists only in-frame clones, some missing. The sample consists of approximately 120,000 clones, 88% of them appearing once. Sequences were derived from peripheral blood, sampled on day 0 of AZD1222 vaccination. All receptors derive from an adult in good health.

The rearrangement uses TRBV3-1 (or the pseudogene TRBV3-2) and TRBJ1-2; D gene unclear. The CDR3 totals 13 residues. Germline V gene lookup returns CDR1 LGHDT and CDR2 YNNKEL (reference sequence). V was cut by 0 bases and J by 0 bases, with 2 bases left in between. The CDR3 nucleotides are TGTGCCAGCAGCCAAGAAGCTAACTATGGCTACACCTTC. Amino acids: CASSQEANYGYTF.

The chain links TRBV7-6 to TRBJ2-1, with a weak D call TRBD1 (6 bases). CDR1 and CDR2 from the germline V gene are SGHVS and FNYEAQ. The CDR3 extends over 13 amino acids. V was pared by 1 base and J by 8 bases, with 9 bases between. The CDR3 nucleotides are TGTGCCAGCAGCTTAGAACAGGGCGATGAGCAGTTCTTC. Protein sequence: CASSLEQGDEQFF.

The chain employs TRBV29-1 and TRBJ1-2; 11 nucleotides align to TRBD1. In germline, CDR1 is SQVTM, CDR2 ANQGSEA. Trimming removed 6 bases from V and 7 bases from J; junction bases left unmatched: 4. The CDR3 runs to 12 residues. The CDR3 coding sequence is TGCAGCGTCGGACAGGGGGCCTCTGGCTACACCTTC. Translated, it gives CSVGQGASGYTF.

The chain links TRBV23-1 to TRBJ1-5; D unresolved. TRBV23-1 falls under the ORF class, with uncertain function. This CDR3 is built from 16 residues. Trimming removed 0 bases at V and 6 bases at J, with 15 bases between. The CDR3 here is CASSQSGRARCQPQHF. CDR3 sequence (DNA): TGCGCCAGCAGTCAATCTGGGAGGGCTCGGTGTCAGCCCCAGCATTTT.

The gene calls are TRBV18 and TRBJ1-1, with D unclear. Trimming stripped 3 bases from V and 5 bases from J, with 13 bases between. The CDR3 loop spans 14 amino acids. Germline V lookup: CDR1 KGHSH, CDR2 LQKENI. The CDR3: CASSPITGETEAFF. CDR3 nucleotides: TGTGCCAGCTCACCTATAACTGGGGAGACTGAAGCTTTCTTT. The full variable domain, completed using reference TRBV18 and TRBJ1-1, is NAGVMQNPRHLVRRRGQEARLRCSPMKGHSHVYWYRQLPEEGLKFMVYLQKENIIDESGMPKERFSAEFPKEGPSILRIQQVVRGDSAAYFCASSPITGETEAFFGQGTRLTVV.

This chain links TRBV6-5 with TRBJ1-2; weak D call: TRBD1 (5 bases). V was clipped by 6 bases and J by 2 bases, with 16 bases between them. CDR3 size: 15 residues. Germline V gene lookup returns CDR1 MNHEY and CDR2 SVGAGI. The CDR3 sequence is CASSSRDARNYGYTF. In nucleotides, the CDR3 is TGTGCCAGCAGCTCCCGGGACGCCAGAAACTATGGCTACACCTTC.

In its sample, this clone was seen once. The CDR3 loop reads CAWMGGRATDTQYF. In DNA form, the CDR3 reads TGTGCCTGGATGGGAGGGAGGGCAACAGATACGCAGTATTTT. The chain carries TRBV30 and TRBJ2-3; 7 bases line up with TRBD2. Germline V lookup: CDR1 GTSNPN, CDR2 SVGIG (reference sequence). J was trimmed by 3 bases and V by 4 bases; bases with no gene match: 7. The CDR3 contains 14 residues.

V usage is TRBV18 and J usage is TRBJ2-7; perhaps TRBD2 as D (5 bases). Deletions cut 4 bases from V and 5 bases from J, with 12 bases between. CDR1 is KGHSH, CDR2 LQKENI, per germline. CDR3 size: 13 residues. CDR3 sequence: CASSLGERDEQYF. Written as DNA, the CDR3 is TGTGCCAGCTCACTGGGTGAGAGGGACGAGCAGTACTTC.

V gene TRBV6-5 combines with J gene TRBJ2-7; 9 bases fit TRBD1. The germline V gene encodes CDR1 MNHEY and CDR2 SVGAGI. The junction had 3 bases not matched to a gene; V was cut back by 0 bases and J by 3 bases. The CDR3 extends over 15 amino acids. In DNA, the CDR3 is TGTGCCAGCAGTTACTCGGCGACAGGGGGCTACGAGCAGTACTTC. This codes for CASSYSATGGYEQYF.

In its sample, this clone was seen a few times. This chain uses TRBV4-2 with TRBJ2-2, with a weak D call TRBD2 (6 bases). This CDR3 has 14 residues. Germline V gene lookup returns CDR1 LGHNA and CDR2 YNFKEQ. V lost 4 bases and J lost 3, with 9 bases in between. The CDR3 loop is CASSPEGYTGELFF. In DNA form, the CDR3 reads TGTGCCAGCAGCCCGGAGGGGTACACCGGGGAGCTGTTTTTT.

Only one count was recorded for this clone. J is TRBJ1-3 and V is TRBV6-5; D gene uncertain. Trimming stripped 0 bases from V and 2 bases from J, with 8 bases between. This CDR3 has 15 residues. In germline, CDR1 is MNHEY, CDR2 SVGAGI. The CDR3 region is CASSYSSQAGNTIYF. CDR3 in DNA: TGTGCCAGCAGTTACTCGTCCCAGGCTGGAAACACCATATATTTT.

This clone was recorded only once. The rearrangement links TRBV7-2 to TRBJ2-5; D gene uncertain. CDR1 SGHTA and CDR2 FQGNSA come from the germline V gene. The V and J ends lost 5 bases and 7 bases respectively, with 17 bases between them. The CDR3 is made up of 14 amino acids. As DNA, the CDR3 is TGTGCCAGCAGCCCTGGTGGCGTCCCTGGGACCCAGTACTTC. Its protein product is CASSPGGVPGTQYF.

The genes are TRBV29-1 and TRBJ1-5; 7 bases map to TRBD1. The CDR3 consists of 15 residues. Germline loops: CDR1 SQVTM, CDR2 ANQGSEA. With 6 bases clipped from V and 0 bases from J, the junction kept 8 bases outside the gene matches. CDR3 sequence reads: CSVVGTANSNQPQHF. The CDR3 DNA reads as TGCAGCGTCGTTGGGACAGCAAATAGCAATCAGCCCCAGCATTTT. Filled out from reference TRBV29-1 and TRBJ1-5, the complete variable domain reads SAVISQKPSRDICQRGTSLTIQCQVDSQVTMMFWYRQQPGQSLTLIATANQGSEATYESGFVIDKFPISRPNLTFSTLTVSNMSPEDSSIYLCSVVGTANSNQPQHFGDGTRLSIL.

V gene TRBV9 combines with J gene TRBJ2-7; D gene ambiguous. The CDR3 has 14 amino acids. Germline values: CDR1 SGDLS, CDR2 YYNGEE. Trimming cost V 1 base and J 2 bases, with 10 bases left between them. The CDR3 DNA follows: TGTGCCAGCAGCGTACAGCCTAATACCTACGAGCAGTACTTC. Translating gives CASSVQPNTYEQYF.

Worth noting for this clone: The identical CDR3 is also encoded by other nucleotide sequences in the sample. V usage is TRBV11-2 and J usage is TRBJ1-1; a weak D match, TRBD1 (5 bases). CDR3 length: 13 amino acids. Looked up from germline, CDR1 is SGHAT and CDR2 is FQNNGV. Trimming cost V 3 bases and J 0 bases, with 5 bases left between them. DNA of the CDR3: TGTGCCAGCAGCTTGGGGGTGAACACTGAAGCTTTCTTT. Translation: CASSLGVNTEAFF.

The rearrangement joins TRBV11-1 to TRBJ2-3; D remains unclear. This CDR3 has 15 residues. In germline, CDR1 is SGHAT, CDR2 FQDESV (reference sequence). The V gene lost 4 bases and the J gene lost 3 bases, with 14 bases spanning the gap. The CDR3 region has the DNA TGTGCCAGCAGCTCCCAGGCGCCCGGGACAGATACGCAGTATTTT. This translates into CASSSQAPGTDTQYF.

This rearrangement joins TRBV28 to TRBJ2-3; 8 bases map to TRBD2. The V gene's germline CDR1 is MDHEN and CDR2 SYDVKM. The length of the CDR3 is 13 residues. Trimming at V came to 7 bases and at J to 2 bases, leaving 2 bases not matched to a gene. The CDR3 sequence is CASNSGTTDTQYF. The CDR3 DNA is TGTGCCAGCAATAGCGGGACCACAGATACGCAGTATTTT. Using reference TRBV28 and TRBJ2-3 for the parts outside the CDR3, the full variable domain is DVKVTQSSRYLVKRTGEKVFLECVQDMDHENMFWYRQDPGLGLRLIYFSYDVKMKEKGDIPEGYSVSREKKERFSLILESASTNQTSMYLCASNSGTTDTQYFGPGTRLTVL.

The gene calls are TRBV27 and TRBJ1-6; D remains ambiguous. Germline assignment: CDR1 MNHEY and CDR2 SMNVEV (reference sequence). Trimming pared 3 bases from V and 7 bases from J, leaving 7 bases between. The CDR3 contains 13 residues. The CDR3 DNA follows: TGTGCCAGCAGTTTTTCAGGAAATTCACCCCTCCACTTT. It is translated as CASSFSGNSPLHF.

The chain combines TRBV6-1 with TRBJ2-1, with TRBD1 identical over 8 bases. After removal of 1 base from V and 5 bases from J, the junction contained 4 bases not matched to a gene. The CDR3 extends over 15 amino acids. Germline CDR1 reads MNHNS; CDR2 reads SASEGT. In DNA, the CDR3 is TGTGCCAGCAGTGAAGTTACAGGGGGTAACAATGAGCAGTTCTTC. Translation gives CASSEVTGGNNEQFF.

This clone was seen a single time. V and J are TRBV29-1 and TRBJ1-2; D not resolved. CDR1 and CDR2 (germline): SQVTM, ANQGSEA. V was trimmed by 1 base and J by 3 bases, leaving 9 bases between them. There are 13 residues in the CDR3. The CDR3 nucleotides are TGCAGCGTTGAAGGGGGTGGTGACTATGGCTACACCTTC. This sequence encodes CSVEGGGDYGYTF.

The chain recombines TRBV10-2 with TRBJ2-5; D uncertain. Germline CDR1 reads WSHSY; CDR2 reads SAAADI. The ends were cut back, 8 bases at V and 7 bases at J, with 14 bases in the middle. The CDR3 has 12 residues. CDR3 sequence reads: CASGIQAGTQYF. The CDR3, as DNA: TGCGCCAGCGGGATTCAAGCCGGGACCCAGTACTTC.

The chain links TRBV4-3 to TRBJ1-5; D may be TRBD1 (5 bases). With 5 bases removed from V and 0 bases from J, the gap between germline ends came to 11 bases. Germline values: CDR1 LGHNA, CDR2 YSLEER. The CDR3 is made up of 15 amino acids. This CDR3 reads CASSYSRVSNQPQHF. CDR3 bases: TGCGCCAGCAGCTATTCCAGGGTTAGCAATCAGCCCCAGCATTTT.

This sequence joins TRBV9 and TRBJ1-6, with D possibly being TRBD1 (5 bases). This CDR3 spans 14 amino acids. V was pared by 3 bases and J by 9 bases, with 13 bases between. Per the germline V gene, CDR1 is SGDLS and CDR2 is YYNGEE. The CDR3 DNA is TGTGCCAGCAGCGCCCAGGTAGGGACTTCACCCCTCCACTTT. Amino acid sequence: CASSAQVGTSPLHF.